Listed below are T cell receptor beta chains from one sample, sequenced in a study of CD4 T cells in relation to SARS-CoV-2 and coronaviruses. The data were produced by immunoSEQ multiplex PCR, yet TCRdb's version contains in-frame clones alone and is incomplete. The data show about 25,000 clones, with approximately 80% seen just once and less than 25% held by the top ten. Antigens for these TCRs are unknown. Sequencing was done on a sample of CD4+ T cells from PBMCs, cultured in vitro. All receptors derive from a human donor in good health. Each CDR3 is given with its conserved first and last residue. D genes are given only for firm matches. Rows give clone size only sometimes, using once, few, many, or a class for an expanded clone.

clone size,D gene,J gene,V gene,CDR3 protein,CDR3 DNA
NA,NA,TRBJ1-5,TRBV11-2,CASSLDDWSGNQPQHF,TGTGCCAGCAGCTTAGACGATTGGAGTGGCAATCAGCCCCAGCATTTT
NA,NA,TRBJ1-1,TRBV7-9,CASSLGGAVDTEAFF,TGTGCCAGCAGCTTAGGAGGGGCGGTTGACACTGAAGCTTTCTTT
NA,TRBD1,TRBJ2-2,TRBV18,CASSPRDRGPANTGELFF,TGTGCCAGCTCACCACGGGACAGGGGTCCGGCGAACACCGGGGAGCTGTTTTTT
NA,NA,TRBJ1-1,TRBV19,CASSDYSQGNTEAFF,TGTGCCAGTAGCGACTATTCACAGGGGAACACTGAAGCTTTCTTT
NA,NA,TRBJ1-2,TRBV7-2,CASSLGRTWPGGYTF,TGTGCCAGCAGCTTAGGACGGACGTGGCCAGGTGGCTACACCTTC
NA,NA,TRBJ2-7,TRBV6-5,CASSWTLGPYEQYF,TGTGCCAGCAGTTGGACGCTGGGTCCTTACGAGCAGTACTTC
NA,NA,TRBJ1-1,TRBV19,CASRTPEGVTEAFF,TGTGCCAGTAGGACCCCAGAAGGAGTAACTGAAGCTTTCTTT
NA,TRBD1,TRBJ2-1,TRBV4-3,CASSPQQGLGASEQFF,TGCGCCAGCAGCCCCCAACAGGGGCTCGGGGCGAGTGAGCAGTTCTTC
few,NA,TRBJ2-7,TRBV12-3/TRBV12-4,CASSFSYEQYF,TGTGCCAGCAGTTTCTCCTACGAGCAGTACTTC
NA,TRBD2,TRBJ2-7,TRBV2,CASTGTNTGYEQYF,TGTGCCAGCACGGGGACTAACACAGGCTACGAGCAGTACTTC
NA,NA,TRBJ2-4,TRBV19,CASSIDTSSLSIQYF,TGTGCCAGTAGTATAGATACCTCGTCGTTGAGCATTCAGTACTTC
NA,NA,TRBJ1-3,TRBV7-2,CASSLAHGDTIYF,TGTGCCAGCAGCTTAGCGCATGGGGACACCATATATTTT
NA,NA,TRBJ2-5,TRBV2,CATALDSNRETQYF,TGTGCCACTGCTCTCGACAGTAATAGGGAGACCCAGTACTTC
NA,TRBD1,TRBJ1-1,TRBV29-1,CSATGVGTEAFF,TGCAGCGCCACAGGGGTCGGCACTGAAGCTTTCTTT
NA,TRBD1,TRBJ2-7,TRBV7-2,CASSPGTGAGYEQYF,TGTGCCAGCAGCCCCGGGACAGGGGCAGGGTACGAGCAGTACTTC
NA,NA,TRBJ2-7,TRBV5-8,CASSFGTPLLYEQYF,TGTGCCAGCAGTTTTGGGACTCCCTTATTATACGAGCAGTACTTC
NA,TRBD1,TRBJ1-1,TRBV5-5,CASSPVRGTATFEAFF,TGTGCCAGCAGCCCAGTTCGAGGGACAGCAACATTTGAAGCTTTCTTT
NA,NA,TRBJ1-2,TRBV5-6,CASSLWSSPNYGYTF,TGTGCCAGCAGCTTGTGGAGCAGCCCTAACTATGGCTACACCTTC
NA,NA,TRBJ1-2,TRBV5-4,CASSFRVGTFYGYTF,TGTGCCAGCAGCTTTCGCGTGGGGACCTTCTATGGCTACACCTTC
NA,TRBD1,TRBJ1-2,TRBV7-2,CASSPSGQLLYGYTF,TGTGCCAGCAGCCCGTCGGGACAGCTACTCTATGGCTACACCTTC
NA,NA,TRBJ2-7,TRBV7-6,CASSLYGGTSYEQYF,TGTGCCAGCAGCTTATATGGCGGGACCTCCTACGAGCAGTACTTC
NA,TRBD1,TRBJ2-6,TRBV7-3,CASSWGQLSGANVLTF,TGTGCCAGCAGCTGGGGACAGTTATCTGGGGCCAACGTCCTGACTTTC
NA,NA,TRBJ1-1,TRBV21-1,CASSNPPFDRGPEAFF,TGTGCCAGCAGCAACCCTCCCTTCGACAGGGGGCCTGAAGCTTTCTTT
NA,NA,TRBJ1-1,TRBV3-1/TRBV3-2,CASSQGLQITEAFF,TGTGCCAGCAGCCAAGGGTTGCAGATCACTGAAGCTTTCTTT
NA,NA,TRBJ2-7,TRBV7-9,CASRRGATYEQYF,TGTGCCAGCCGGAGGGGGGCGACCTACGAGCAGTACTTC
few,NA,TRBJ1-2,TRBV6-2/TRBV6-3,CASSYLTDYGYTF,TGTGCCAGCAGTTACTTGACCGACTATGGCTACACCTTC
NA,TRBD1,TRBJ1-2,TRBV13,CASSPRQGIGVGYGYTF,TGTGCCAGCAGCCCCCGACAGGGGATTGGGGTAGGCTATGGCTACACCTTC
NA,TRBD1,TRBJ1-4,TRBV7-2,CASSSGTGGREKLFF,TGTGCCAGCAGCTCCGGGACAGGAGGTCGCGAAAAACTGTTTTTT
once,NA,TRBJ1-5,TRBV4-1,CASSQWGGYSNQPQHF,TGCGCCAGCAGCCAATGGGGGGGTTATAGCAATCAGCCCCAGCATTTT
NA,NA,TRBJ2-1,TRBV10-1,CASSEETWSNEQFF,TGCGCCAGCAGTGAAGAGACATGGAGCAATGAGCAGTTCTTC